Shown below are 14 T cell receptor beta chains from a single sample sequenced in a study of Graves' ophthalmopathy and Graves' hyperthyroidism. RNA transcripts yielded amplified TCR beta CDR3 regions. Second-round multiplex PCR came after a first-round RT-PCR that employed HTBI primers. In TCRdb, the multiplex PCR reads were re-called with MiXCR into one record per CDR3 protein. Of some 250,000 distinct CDR3 sequences in the sample, around 45% were seen once. What was sequenced was peripheral blood. The receptors were gathered from an adult man with Graves' ophthalmopathy.

This clonotype was observed at least ten times. The chain carries TRBV29-1 and TRBJ1-1; 8 bases align to TRBD1. With V trimmed by 7 bases and J by 1 base, 8 bases remained unmatched. The V gene's germline CDR1 is SQVTM and CDR2 ANQGSEA. CDR3 size: 14 residues. The CDR3 sequence is CSARTGTANTEAFF. CDR3 in DNA: TGCAGCGCCCGGACAGGGACCGCGAACACTGAAGCTTTCTTT.

The genes are TRBV28 and TRBJ1-5, with 7 nucleotides matching TRBD1. From germline, CDR1 is MDHEN and CDR2 SYDVKM. The CDR3 totals 11 residues. V lost 4 bases and J lost 13; bases outside the gene matches: 4. CDR3 coding DNA: TGTGCCAGCAGTTCAGGACAGGTACAGCATTTT. This sequence encodes CASSSGQVQHF.

This sequence joins TRBV5-4 and TRBJ2-6; 11 bases match TRBD1. The CDR3 has 18 amino acids. CDR1 and CDR2 (germline): SGHNT, YYREEE (reference sequence). The junction had 6 bases not matched to a gene; V was cut back by 4 bases and J by 0 bases. The CDR3 DNA reads as TGTGCCAGCAGCCCCGGACAGGGGGCGAACTCTGGGGCCAACGTCCTGACTTTC. Amino acid sequence: CASSPGQGANSGANVLTF. The full variable domain, rest sourced from reference TRBV5-4 and TRBJ2-6, is ETGVTQSPTHLIKTRGQQVTLRCSSQSGHNTVSWYQQALGQGPQFIFQYYREEENGRGNFPPRFSGLQFPNYSSELNVNALELDDSALYLCASSPGQGANSGANVLTFGAGSRLTVL.

This clonotype has more than one count but fewer than ten. The gene calls are TRBV4-1 and TRBJ2-5, with a possible D match to TRBD2 (7 bases). Trimming took off 0 bases at V and 5 bases at J, with 13 bases between the two ends. Germline lookup yields CDR1 MGHRA and CDR2 YSYEKL. This CDR3 is 15 amino acids long. This chain's CDR3 is CASSQDEGGQETQYF. The CDR3 region has the DNA TGCGCCAGCAGCCAAGATGAGGGGGGGCAGGAGACCCAGTACTTC.

This clonotype turned up a few times. V usage is TRBV20-1 and J usage is TRBJ1-1, with 8 bases that match TRBD1. The CDR3 runs 15 residues. Germline CDR1 reads DFQATT; CDR2 reads SNEGSKA (reference sequence). V lost 5 bases, J lost 0 bases, and 8 bases stayed unmatched. In DNA form, the CDR3 reads TGCAGTGCTTTGGACAGGGTAGGATTGAACACTGAAGCTTTCTTT. Amino acids: CSALDRVGLNTEAFF.

This chain links TRBV15 with TRBJ1-6; D might be TRBD1 (5 bases). The CDR3 sequence is 16 residues long. V lost 6 bases, J lost 7 bases, and 19 bases lay in between. Germline CDR1 reads LNHNV; CDR2 reads YYDKDF (reference sequence). The CDR3 loop is CATSSGMSGWNSPLHF. In DNA form, the CDR3 reads TGTGCCACCAGTAGTGGGATGTCAGGGTGGAATTCACCCCTCCACTTT.

The rearrangement uses TRBV25-1 and TRBJ2-6; TRBD1 aligns across 11 bases. CDR1 MGHDK and CDR2 SYGVNS come from the germline V gene. V gave up 8 bases and J gave up 3 bases; unmatched junction bases: 9. This CDR3 is built from 17 residues. CDR3 nucleotide sequence: TGTGCCAGCTCCACCGGACAGGGGGCGGTTGGGGCCAACGTCCTGACTTTC. This translates into CASSTGQGAVGANVLTF. Full variable domain (rest looked up from reference TRBV25-1 and TRBJ2-6): EADIYQTPRYLVIGTGKKITLECSQTMGHDKMYWYQQDPGMELHLIHYSYGVNSTEKGDLSSESTVSRIRTEHFPLTLESARPSHTSQYLCASSTGQGAVGANVLTFGAGSRLTVL.

V and J are TRBV7-9 and TRBJ1-4; D is perhaps TRBD1 (5 bases). The ends were cut back, 4 bases at V and 8 bases at J, with 8 bases in the middle. The CDR3 covers 12 residues. From germline, CDR1 is SEHNR and CDR2 FQNEAQ (reference sequence). CDR3 DNA: TGTGCCAGCAGCTGGCGGGGCGAAAAACTGTTTTTT. Protein product: CASSWRGEKLFF. The full variable domain, completed using reference TRBV7-9 and TRBJ1-4, is DTGVSQNPRHKITKRGQNVTFRCDPISEHNRLYWYRQTLGQGPEFLTYFQNEAQLEKSRLLSDRFSAERPKGSFSTLEIQRTEQGDSAMYLCASSWRGEKLFFGSGTQLSVL.

This clonotype was found many times. This CDR3 is CASRTALGEKLFF. CDR3 sequence (DNA): TGTGCCAGCAGGACAGCTCTTGGGGAAAAACTGTTTTTT. The J gene is TRBJ1-4, the V gene TRBV25-1; tentative D call: TRBD1 (5 bases). Germline V gene sequence: CDR1 MGHDK, CDR2 SYGVNS. The V end was cut by 6 bases, the J end by 8 bases, with 13 bases between. The CDR3 runs to 13 residues. The variable domain in full, completed from reference TRBV25-1 and TRBJ1-4, reads EADIYQTPRYLVIGTGKKITLECSQTMGHDKMYWYQQDPGMELHLIHYSYGVNSTEKGDLSSESTVSRIRTEHFPLTLESARPSHTSQYLCASRTALGEKLFFGSGTQLSVL.

This rearrangement joins TRBV9 to TRBJ1-2; D is unresolved. CDR3 size: 12 residues. Germline V gene data show CDR1 as SGDLS and CDR2 as YYNGEE. The V end lost 5 bases, the J end lost 2 bases, and 7 bases lay between the germline ends. CDR3 nucleotide sequence: TGTGCCAGCAGGAGGGAGAACTATGGCTACACCTTC. This encodes CASRRENYGYTF. Filled out from reference TRBV9 and TRBJ1-2, the complete variable domain reads DSGVTQTPKHLITATGQRVTLRCSPRSGDLSVYWYQQSLDQGLQFLIQYYNGEERAKGNILERFSAQQFPDLHSELNLSSLELGDSALYFCASRRENYGYTFGSGTRLTVV.

Many counts were recorded for this clonotype. The chain combines TRBV10-2 with TRBJ2-5; 7 nucleotides align to TRBD2. Losses at the gene ends were 0 bases for V and 1 base for J; bases not matched to a gene: 2. This CDR3 region has 15 residues. The germline CDR1 and CDR2 sequences are WSHSY and SAAADI. CDR3 DNA sequence: TGCGCCAGCAGTGAGTCCCTAGCGGTCCAAGAGACCCAGTACTTC. It is translated as CASSESLAVQETQYF.

The CDR3 sequence is CASNKGQGADEQYF. The CDR3 region has the DNA TGTGCCAGCAACAAGGGACAGGGGGCCGACGAGCAGTACTTC. This chain links TRBV7-2 with TRBJ2-7; 12 bases map to TRBD1. The length of the CDR3 is 14 residues. V dropped 7 bases and J dropped 5; count of bases not matched to a gene: 6. CDR1 is SGHTA and CDR2 is FQGNSA in the germline V gene.

The chain combines TRBV2 with TRBJ1-6; D uncertain. Trimming pared 5 bases from V and 8 bases from J, leaving 13 bases between. The CDR3 spans 14 residues. Germline CDR1 SNHLY, CDR2 FYNNEI. The chain's CDR3 is CASSSRRRDSPLHF. CDR3 in DNA: TGTGCCAGCAGTTCTAGGCGGAGAGATTCACCCCTCCACTTT. Filled out from reference TRBV2 and TRBJ1-6, the complete variable domain reads EPEVTQTPSHQVTQMGQEVILRCVPISNHLYFYWYRQILGQKVEFLVSFYNNEISEKSEIFDDQFSVERPDGSNFTLKIRSTKLEDSAMYFCASSSRRRDSPLHFGNGTRLTVT.

The chain couples TRBV6-1 to TRBJ1-1; 8 positions agree with TRBD1. Germline values: CDR1 MNHNS, CDR2 SASEGT. The CDR3 covers 14 residues. After removal of 6 bases from V and 0 bases from J, the junction contained 3 bases not matched to a gene. In DNA form, the CDR3 reads TGTGCCAGCAGGCCGACAGGGGTGAACACTGAAGCTTTCTTT. It is translated as CASRPTGVNTEAFF.